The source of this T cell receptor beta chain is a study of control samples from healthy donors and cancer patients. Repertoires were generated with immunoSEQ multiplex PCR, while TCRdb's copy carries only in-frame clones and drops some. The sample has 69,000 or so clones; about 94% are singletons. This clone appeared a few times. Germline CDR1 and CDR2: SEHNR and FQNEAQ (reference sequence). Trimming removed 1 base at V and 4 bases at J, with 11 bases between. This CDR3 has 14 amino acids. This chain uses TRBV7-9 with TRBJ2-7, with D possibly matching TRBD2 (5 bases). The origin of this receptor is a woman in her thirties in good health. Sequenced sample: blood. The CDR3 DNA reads TGTGCCAGCAGCTTAGAGAGGGTAGAGTACGAGCAGTACTTC. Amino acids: CASSLERVEYEQYF.